The TCR beta chain described here comes from a study of memory CD4+ T cells and cytomegalovirus serostatus. The sort gate was single viable CD3+CD4+CD8-CD45RO+ cells for memory CD4+ T cells. The authors' processing: After removing out-of-frame reads, 2.3 million or so distinct TCRbeta sequences remained. The table came from immunoSEQ multiplex PCR; TCRdb's copy has only in-frame clones and leaves some out. The V and J calls and clone size are taken from that table; D and trimming were inferred from the DNA. The sample holds approximately 26,000 clones; around 75% are singletons and the top ten take around 0.67%. Deletions cut 8 bases from V and 3 bases from J, with 13 bases between. CDR1 is SNHLY and CDR2 is FYNNEI in the germline V gene. The CDR3 totals 13 residues. Study results and caveats: A US-trained random forest predicted CMV serostatus with median AUC around 0.9.

This clone appeared a few times. Its antigen is currently unknown. Sample: memory CD4+ T cells from blood. This receptor was obtained from an adult in good health and CMV-seronegative. The chain recombines TRBV2 with TRBJ1-1; weak D call: TRBD1 (5 bases). CDR3 sequence (DNA): TGTGCCAGCGGGGGTCGGGGGGACACTGAAGCTTTCTTT. It translates to CASGGRGDTEAFF.